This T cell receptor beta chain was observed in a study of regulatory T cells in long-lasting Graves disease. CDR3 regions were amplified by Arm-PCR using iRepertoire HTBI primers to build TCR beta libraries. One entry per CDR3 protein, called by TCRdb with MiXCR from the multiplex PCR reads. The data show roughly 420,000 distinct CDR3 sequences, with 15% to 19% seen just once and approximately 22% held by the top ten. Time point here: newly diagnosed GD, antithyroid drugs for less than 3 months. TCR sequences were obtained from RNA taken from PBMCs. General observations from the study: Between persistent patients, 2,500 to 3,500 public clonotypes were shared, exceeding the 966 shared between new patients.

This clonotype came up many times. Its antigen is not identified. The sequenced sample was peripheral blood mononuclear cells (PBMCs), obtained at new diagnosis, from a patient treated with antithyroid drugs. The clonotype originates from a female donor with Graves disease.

In nucleotides, the CDR3 is TGCAGCGTTGAGAGGGTAGAGTTCACTGAAGCTTTCTTT. Protein: CSVERVEFTEAFF. The V gene is TRBV29-1, the J gene TRBJ1-1; D remains ambiguous. The V gene's germline CDR1 is SQVTM and CDR2 ANQGSEA. With 3 bases removed from V and 4 bases from J, the gap between germline ends came to 12 bases. This CDR3 is 13 amino acids long.